The following is a TCR beta chain sequence with its context. The sample comes from a study of control samples from healthy donors and cancer patients. TCRdb keeps only in-frame clones here, not all; method: immunoSEQ multiplex PCR. The table shows some 130,000 clones, with around nine tenths occurring only once. Germline CDR1 KGHDR, CDR2 SFDVKD. The V end lost 3 bases, the J end lost 6 bases, and 16 bases lay between the germline ends. The CDR3 contains 16 residues. The source is a man between 18 and 29 years old in good health. The source material was blood. The rearrangement uses TRBV24-1 and TRBJ2-2, with D perhaps matching TRBD1 (8 bases). CDR3 bases: TGTGCCACCAGTGATCCCCGGACAGGGAGGGCCGGGGAGCTGTTTTTT. Its translation is CATSDPRTGRAGELFF.